Included here is one T cell receptor (beta chain) sequence, with context. From germline, CDR1 is KGHSH and CDR2 LQKENI. Trimming shortened V by 3 bases and J by 5 bases, and 10 bases separated the two germline ends. This CDR3 has 14 amino acids. TCRdb keeps only in-frame clones here, not all; method: immunoSEQ multiplex PCR. The data contain around 79,000 clones, about 91% of them singletons. This record comes from a study of OX40 agonist ivuxolimab in advanced cancers. The source of this sequence is an adult with an advanced solid tumor such as melanoma, head and neck, liver or kidney cancer. The material was CD4+ or CD8+ T cells sorted from blood, obtained in a trial of the OX40 agonist ivuxolimab. The chain uses TRBV18 and TRBJ2-2, with D hard to call. The CDR3 reads CASSPVQKTGELFF. CDR3 sequence (DNA): TGTGCCAGCTCACCGGTACAAAAGACCGGGGAGCTGTTTTTT.